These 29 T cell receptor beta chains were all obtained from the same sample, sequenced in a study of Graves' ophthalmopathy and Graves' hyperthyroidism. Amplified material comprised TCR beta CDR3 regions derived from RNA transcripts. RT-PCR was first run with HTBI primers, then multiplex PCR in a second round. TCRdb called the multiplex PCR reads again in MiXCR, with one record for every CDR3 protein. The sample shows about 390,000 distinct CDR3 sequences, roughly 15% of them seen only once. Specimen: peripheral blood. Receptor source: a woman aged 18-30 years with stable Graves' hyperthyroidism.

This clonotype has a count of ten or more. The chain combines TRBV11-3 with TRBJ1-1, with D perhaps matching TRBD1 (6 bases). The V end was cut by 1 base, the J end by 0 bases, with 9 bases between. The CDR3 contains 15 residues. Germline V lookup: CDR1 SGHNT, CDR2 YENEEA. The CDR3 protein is CASSLARDMNTEAFF. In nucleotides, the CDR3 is TGTGCCAGCAGCTTAGCCCGGGACATGAACACTGAAGCTTTCTTT.

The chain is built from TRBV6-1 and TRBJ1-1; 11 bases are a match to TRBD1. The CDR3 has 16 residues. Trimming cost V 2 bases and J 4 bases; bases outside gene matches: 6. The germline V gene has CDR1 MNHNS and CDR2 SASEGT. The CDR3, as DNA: TGTGCCAGCAGTGAACTTTGGACAGGGGGCACCACTGAAGCTTTCTTT. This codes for CASSELWTGGTTEAFF.

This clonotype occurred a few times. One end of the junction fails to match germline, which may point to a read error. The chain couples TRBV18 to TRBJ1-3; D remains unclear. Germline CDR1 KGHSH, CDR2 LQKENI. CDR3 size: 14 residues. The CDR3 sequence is CASSPQSSGNTTYF. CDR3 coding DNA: TGTGCCAGCTCACCACAGAGCTCTGGAAACACCACATATTTT.

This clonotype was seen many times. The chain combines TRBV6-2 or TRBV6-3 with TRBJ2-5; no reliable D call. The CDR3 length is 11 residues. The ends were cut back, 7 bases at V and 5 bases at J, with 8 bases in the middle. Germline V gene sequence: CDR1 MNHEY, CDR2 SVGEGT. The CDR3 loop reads CASNNGETQYF. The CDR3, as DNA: TGTGCCAGCAACAATGGGGAGACCCAGTACTTC.

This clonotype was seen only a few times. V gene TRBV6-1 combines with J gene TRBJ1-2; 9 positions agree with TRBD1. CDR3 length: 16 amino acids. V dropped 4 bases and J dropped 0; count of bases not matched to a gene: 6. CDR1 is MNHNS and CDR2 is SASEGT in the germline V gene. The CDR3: CASSAGTGSSNYGYTF. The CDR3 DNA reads TGTGCCAGCAGTGCCGGGACAGGGAGTTCTAACTATGGCTACACCTTC.

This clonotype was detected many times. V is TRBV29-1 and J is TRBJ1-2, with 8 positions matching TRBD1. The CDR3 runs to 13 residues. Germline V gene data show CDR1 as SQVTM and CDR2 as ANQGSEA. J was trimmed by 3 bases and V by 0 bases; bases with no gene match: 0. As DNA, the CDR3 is TGCAGCGTTGAAGAACAGGGGGACTATGGCTACACCTTC. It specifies CSVEEQGDYGYTF.

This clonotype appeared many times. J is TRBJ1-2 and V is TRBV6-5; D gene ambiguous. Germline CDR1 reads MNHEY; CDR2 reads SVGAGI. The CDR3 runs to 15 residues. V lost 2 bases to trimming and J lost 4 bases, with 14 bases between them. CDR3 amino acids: CASSYTPGFSYGYTF. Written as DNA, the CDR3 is TGTGCCAGCAGTTACACGCCCGGTTTTAGCTATGGCTACACCTTC.

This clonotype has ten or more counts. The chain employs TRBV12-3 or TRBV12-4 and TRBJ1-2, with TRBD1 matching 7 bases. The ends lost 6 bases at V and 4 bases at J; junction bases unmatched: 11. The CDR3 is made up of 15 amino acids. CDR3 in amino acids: CASRPSTGVGYGYTF. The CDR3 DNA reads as TGTGCCAGCAGGCCAAGTACAGGGGTGGGCTATGGCTACACCTTC.

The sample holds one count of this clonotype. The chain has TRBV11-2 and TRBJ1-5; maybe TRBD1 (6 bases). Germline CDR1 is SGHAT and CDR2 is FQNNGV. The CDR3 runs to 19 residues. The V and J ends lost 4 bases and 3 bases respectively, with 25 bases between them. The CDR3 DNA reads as TGTGCCAGCAGCTCCCTAGACAGGCCTCGCCCTGAACCCAATCAGCCCCAGCATTTT. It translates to CASSSLDRPRPEPNQPQHF.

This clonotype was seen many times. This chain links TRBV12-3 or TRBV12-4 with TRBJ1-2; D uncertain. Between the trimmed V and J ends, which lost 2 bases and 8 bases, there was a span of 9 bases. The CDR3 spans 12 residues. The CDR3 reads CASSLTGLGYTF. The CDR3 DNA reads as TGTGCCAGCAGTTTAACCGGGCTCGGCTACACCTTC.

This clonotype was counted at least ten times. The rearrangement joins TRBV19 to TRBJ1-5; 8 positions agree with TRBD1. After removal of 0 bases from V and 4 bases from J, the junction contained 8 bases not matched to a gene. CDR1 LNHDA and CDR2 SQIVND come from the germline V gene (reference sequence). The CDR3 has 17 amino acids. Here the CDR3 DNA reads TGTGCCAGTAGTATAGATCAAGACTACAGGGGGAATCAGCCCCAGCATTTT. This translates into CASSIDQDYRGNQPQHF.

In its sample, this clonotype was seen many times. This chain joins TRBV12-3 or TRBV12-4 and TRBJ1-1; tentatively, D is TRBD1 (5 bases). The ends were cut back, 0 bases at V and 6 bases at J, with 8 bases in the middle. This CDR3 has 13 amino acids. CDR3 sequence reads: CASSLARGSEAFF. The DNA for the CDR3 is TGTGCCAGCAGTTTAGCGCGGGGGTCTGAAGCTTTCTTT.

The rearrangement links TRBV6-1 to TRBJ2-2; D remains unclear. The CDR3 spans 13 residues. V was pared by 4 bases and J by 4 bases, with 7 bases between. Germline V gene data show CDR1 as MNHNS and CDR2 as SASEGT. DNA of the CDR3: TGTGCCAGCAGTGTGGCAGTCACCGGGGAGCTGTTTTTT. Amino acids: CASSVAVTGELFF.

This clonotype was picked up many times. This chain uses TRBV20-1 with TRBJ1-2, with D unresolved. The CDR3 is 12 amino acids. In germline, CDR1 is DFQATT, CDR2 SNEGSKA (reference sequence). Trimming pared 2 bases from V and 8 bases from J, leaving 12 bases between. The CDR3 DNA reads TGCAGTGCTAGAACCGGGCCATTAGGCTACACCTTC. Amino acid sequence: CSARTGPLGYTF.

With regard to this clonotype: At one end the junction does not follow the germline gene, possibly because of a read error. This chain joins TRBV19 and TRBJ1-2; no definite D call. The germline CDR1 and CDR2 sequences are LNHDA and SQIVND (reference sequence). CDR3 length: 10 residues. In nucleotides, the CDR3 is TGTGCCAGTGCAGCGGATGGCTTCACCTTC. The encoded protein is CASAADGFTF.

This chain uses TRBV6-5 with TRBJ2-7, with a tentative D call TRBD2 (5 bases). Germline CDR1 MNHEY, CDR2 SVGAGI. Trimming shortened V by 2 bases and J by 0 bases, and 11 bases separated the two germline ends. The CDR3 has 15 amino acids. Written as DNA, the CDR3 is TGTGCCAGCAGTTACGGAGGACGGAACTCCTACGAGCAGTACTTC. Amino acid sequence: CASSYGGRNSYEQYF.

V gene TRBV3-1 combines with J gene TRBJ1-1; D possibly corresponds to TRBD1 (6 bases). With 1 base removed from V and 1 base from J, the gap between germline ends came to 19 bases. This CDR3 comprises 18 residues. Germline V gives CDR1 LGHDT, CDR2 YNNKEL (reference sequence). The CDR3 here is CASSQAQGPRWENTEAFF. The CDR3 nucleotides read TGTGCCAGCAGCCAAGCTCAGGGGCCTCGATGGGAGAACACTGAAGCTTTCTTT.

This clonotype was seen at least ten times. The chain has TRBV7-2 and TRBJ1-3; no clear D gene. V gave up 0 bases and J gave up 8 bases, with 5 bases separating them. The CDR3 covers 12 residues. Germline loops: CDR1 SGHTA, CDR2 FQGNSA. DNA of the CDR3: TGTGCCAGCAGCTTAGCTGAGCACACCATATATTTT. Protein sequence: CASSLAEHTIYF.

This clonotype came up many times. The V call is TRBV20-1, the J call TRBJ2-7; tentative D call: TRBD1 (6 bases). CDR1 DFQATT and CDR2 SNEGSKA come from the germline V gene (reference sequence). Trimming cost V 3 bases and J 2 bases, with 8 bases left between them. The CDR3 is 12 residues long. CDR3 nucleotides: TGCAGTGCTAGCGGGGACACCTACGAGCAGTACTTC. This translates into CSASGDTYEQYF.

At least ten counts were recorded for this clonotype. CDR3 nucleotides: TGTGCCAGCAGCCAAGCTGGAAACACCATATATTTT. The encoded protein is CASSQAGNTIYF. The chain joins TRBV6-1 to TRBJ1-3; D gene unclear. CDR1 MNHNS and CDR2 SASEGT come from the germline V gene. V shed 6 bases and J shed 2 bases, with 5 bases lying between them. The CDR3 has 12 residues.

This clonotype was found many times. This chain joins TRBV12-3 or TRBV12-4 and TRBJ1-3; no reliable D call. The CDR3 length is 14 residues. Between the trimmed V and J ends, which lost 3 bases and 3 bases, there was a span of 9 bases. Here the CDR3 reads CASSFAGNGNTIYF. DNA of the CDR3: TGTGCCAGCAGTTTTGCTGGGAATGGAAACACCATATATTTT.

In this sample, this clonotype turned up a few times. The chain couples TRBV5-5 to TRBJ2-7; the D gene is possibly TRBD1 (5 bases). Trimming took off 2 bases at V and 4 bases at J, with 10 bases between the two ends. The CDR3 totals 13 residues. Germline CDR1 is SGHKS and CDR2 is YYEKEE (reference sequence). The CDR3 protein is CASSLTRVYEQYF. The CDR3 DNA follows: TGTGCCAGCAGCTTAACCAGGGTTTACGAGCAGTACTTC. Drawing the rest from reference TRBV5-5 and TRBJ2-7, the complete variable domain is DAGVTQSPTHLIKTRGQQVTLRCSPISGHKSVSWYQQVLGQGPQFIFQYYEKEERGRGNFPDRFSARQFPNYSSELNVNALLLGDSALYLCASSLTRVYEQYFGPGTRLTVT.

CDR3 coding DNA: TGTGCCAGTAGTACCCTATACTACAGAGCAAAACAATCGATGCGGGGTACCGGGGAGCTGTTTTTT. This codes for CASSTLYYRAKQSMRGTGELFF. The chain links TRBV19 to TRBJ2-2; D might be TRBD2 (6 bases). This CDR3 has 22 residues. Trimming cost V 4 bases and J 5 bases, with 35 bases left between them. Looked up from germline, CDR1 is LNHDA and CDR2 is SQIVND (reference sequence).

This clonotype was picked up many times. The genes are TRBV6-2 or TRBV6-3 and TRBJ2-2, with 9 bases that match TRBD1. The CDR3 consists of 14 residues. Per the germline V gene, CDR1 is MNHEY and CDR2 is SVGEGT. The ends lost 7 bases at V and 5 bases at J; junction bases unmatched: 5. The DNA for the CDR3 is TGTGCCAGCAAACTACAGGGGGCGACCGGGGAGCTGTTTTTT. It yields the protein CASKLQGATGELFF.

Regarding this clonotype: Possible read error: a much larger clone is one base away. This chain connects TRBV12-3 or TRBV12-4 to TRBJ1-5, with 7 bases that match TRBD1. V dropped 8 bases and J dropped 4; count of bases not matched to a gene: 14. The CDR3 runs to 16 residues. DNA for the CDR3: TGTGCCAGCGGGGAATGGGCAGGGGGTCGGAATCAGCCCCAGCATTTT. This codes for CASGEWAGGRNQPQHF.

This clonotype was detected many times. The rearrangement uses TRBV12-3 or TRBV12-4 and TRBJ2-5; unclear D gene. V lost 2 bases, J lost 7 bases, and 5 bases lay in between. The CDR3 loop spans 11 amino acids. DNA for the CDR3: TGTGCCAGCAGTTTACCCGGGACCCAGTACTTC. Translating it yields CASSLPGTQYF.

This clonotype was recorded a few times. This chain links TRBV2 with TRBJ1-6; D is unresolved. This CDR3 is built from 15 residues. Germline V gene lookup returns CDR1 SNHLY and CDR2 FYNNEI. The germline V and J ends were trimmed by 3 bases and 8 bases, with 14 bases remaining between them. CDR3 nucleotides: TGTGCCAGCAGTGATACCTACGGACCCTATTCACCCCTCCACTTT. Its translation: CASSDTYGPYSPLHF.

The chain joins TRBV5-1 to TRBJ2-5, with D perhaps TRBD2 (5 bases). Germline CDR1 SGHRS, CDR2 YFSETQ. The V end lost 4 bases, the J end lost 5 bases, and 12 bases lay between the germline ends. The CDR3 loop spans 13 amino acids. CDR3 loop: CASSMIVAETQYF. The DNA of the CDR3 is TGCGCCAGCAGCATGATAGTAGCGGAGACCCAGTACTTC.

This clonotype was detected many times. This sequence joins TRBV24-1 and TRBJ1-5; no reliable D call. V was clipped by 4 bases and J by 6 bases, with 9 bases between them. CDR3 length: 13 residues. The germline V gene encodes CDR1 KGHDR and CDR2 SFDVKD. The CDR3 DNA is TGTGCCACCAGTGACCCGGGAGGTCAGCCCCAGCATTTT. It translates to CATSDPGGQPQHF.